These T cell receptor beta chains were read from a single sample in a study of blood T cell repertoires in COVID-19. TCRdb's copy holds only in-frame clones and misses some; the assay was immunoSEQ multiplex PCR. There are 150,000 or so clones in the sample; roughly 82% occur only once, and 5.5% to 7.5% lies in the top ten. Sequencing used peripheral blood. The receptors come from a woman in her 40s with COVID-19, enrolled during active disease. Each CDR3 is given with its conserved first and last residue. The D gene is left open where the match is weak. A row's size may be missing; if present it is once, few, many or a size class.

NA,TRBV7-8,TRBJ2-7,NA,CASSFYFGLEQYF,TGTGCCAGCAGCTTTTATTTTGGCCTCGAGCAGTACTTC
NA,TRBV25-1,TRBJ2-1,TRBD2,CASSITSDEQFF,TGTGCCAGCAGCATTACTAGCGATGAGCAGTTCTTC
NA,TRBV3-1/TRBV3-2,TRBJ2-3,TRBD2,CASSTHPTSRYTDTQYF,TGTGCCAGCAGCACCCACCCGACTAGCCGATACACAGATACGCAGTATTTT
NA,TRBV19,TRBJ2-7,TRBD2,CASSILGEGNYEQYF,TGTGCCAGTAGTATCCTTGGGGAGGGGAACTACGAGCAGTACTTC
NA,TRBV27,TRBJ2-7,NA,CASRESTATYEQYF,TGTGCCAGCAGAGAGAGTACAGCCACCTACGAGCAGTACTTC
NA,TRBV5-4,TRBJ2-7,NA,CASSVGPSGLEQYF,TGTGCCAGCAGCGTCGGTCCTTCGGGTCTCGAGCAGTACTTC
NA,TRBV20-1,TRBJ2-1,NA,CSASLAYNEQFF,TGCAGTGCTAGTCTCGCCTACAATGAGCAGTTCTTC
NA,TRBV6-5,TRBJ2-1,NA,CASKGEGTNEQFF,TGTGCCAGCAAGGGGGAGGGTACCAATGAGCAGTTCTTC
NA,TRBV3-1/TRBV3-2,TRBJ2-7,NA,CASSQGTLSSDEQYF,TGTGCCAGCAGCCAAGGGACACTTTCTTCCGACGAGCAGTACTTC
NA,TRBV30,TRBJ1-6,NA,CAWTGDFYNSPLHF,TGTGCCTGGACAGGGGATTTTTATAATTCACCCCTCCACTTT
few,TRBV18,TRBJ1-3,NA,CASSLTQGSGNTIYF,TGTGCCAGCTCTCTTACACAGGGCTCTGGAAACACCATATATTTT
NA,TRBV28,TRBJ1-1,NA,CASSSFSGEAFF,TGTGCCAGCAGTTCTTTTTCGGGGGAAGCTTTCTTT
NA,TRBV6-6,TRBJ1-5,NA,CASTSVNSNQPQHF,TGTGCCAGCACGTCAGTCAATAGCAATCAGCCCCAGCATTTT
NA,TRBV6-2/TRBV6-3,TRBJ2-6,NA,CASSYGKARVGANVLTF,TGTGCCAGCAGTTACGGGAAGGCCAGGGTTGGGGCCAACGTCCTGACTTTC
NA,TRBV9,TRBJ2-5,TRBD2,CASSVALAEETQYF,TGTGCCAGCAGCGTAGCCCTAGCGGAAGAGACCCAGTACTTC
NA,TRBV7-7,TRBJ2-1,NA,CASSLAAASYNEQFF,TGTGCTAGCAGCTTAGCGGCGGCCTCCTACAATGAGCAGTTCTTC
NA,TRBV5-4,TRBJ1-1,NA,CASSLPMNTEAFF,TGTGCCAGCAGCTTGCCTATGAACACTGAAGCTTTCTTT
NA,TRBV3-1/TRBV3-2,TRBJ1-2,TRBD1,CASSHEGQGRVVHF,TGTGCCAGCAGCCACGAGGGACAGGGTAGGGTGGTTCATTTC
once,TRBV28,TRBJ2-7,NA,CASSFKAIGPPGEQYF,TGTGCCAGCAGTTTTAAGGCCATAGGCCCTCCGGGAGAGCAGTACTTC
NA,TRBV29-1,TRBJ2-1,TRBD1,CSVEFARQGSDDEQFF,TGCAGCGTTGAATTTGCCAGACAGGGGTCCGACGATGAGCAGTTCTTC
NA,TRBV10-1,TRBJ2-7,NA,CASSEPTGVKGYEQYF,TGCGCCAGCTCAGAGCCGACAGGAGTGAAGGGCTACGAGCAGTACTTC
NA,TRBV3-1/TRBV3-2,TRBJ2-7,NA,CASSPIQGRSQQYF,TGTGCCAGCAGCCCTATACAGGGGAGGTCACAGCAGTACTTC
NA,TRBV10-1,TRBJ2-7,TRBD1,CASSEYLGQGREQYF,TGCGCCAGCAGTGAGTATTTGGGACAGGGGAGAGAGCAGTACTTC
NA,TRBV7-3,TRBJ2-3,TRBD2,CASSLTGGDADTQYF,TGTGCCAGCAGCTTAACTGGGGGGGACGCAGATACGCAGTATTTT
NA,TRBV11-2,TRBJ2-5,NA,CASSLVGRETQYF,TGTGCCAGCAGCTTAGTTGGGAGGGAGACCCAGTACTTC
few,TRBV19,TRBJ2-3,NA,CASSIGGIRLGDTQYF,TGTGCCAGTAGTATAGGTGGGATACGACTAGGGGATACGCAGTATTTT
NA,TRBV9,TRBJ2-5,NA,CASSVDVGETQYF,TGTGCCAGCAGCGTAGACGTCGGGGAGACCCAGTACTTC
NA,TRBV18,TRBJ2-1,NA,CASSPLKGGNYNEQFF,TGTGCCAGCTCACCATTGAAGGGGGGGAACTACAATGAGCAGTTCTTC
NA,TRBV7-8,TRBJ2-6,NA,CASSLSPRLDYPSGANVLTF,TGTGCCAGCAGCTTAAGTCCGAGACTAGACTACCCCTCTGGGGCCAACGTCCTGACTTTC
once,TRBV12-3/TRBV12-4,TRBJ2-7,NA,CASSVGSTYEQYF,TGTGCCAGCAGTGTCGGGTCCACCTACGAGCAGTACTTC
NA,TRBV5-4,TRBJ1-1,TRBD1,CASQTGDTEAFF,TGTGCCAGCCAGACAGGGGACACTGAAGCTTTCTTT
once,TRBV10-1,TRBJ2-2,NA,CASSESSFVGELFF,TGCGCCAGCAGTGAGTCCTCTTTTGTTGGGGAGCTGTTTTTT
NA,TRBV4-2,TRBJ2-2,TRBD2,CASSQDTAGGAGELFF,TGTGCCAGCAGCCAAGATACAGCGGGAGGGGCCGGGGAGCTGTTTTTT
NA,TRBV27,TRBJ2-5,NA,CASSLAGAHQETQYF,TGTGCCAGCAGTTTGGCAGGGGCACACCAAGAGACCCAGTACTTC
NA,TRBV6-5,TRBJ1-1,NA,CASSYVPLWNTEAFF,TGTGCCAGCAGTTACGTCCCCTTGTGGAACACTGAAGCTTTCTTT
once,TRBV18,TRBJ2-2,TRBD1,CASSPTAGTGPTGELFF,TGTGCCAGCTCACCTACAGCCGGGACAGGGCCCACCGGGGAGCTGTTTTTT
NA,TRBV19,TRBJ1-2,TRBD1,CASSVGQGGSYGYTF,TGTGCCAGTAGTGTGGGACAGGGGGGGAGCTATGGCTACACCTTC
NA,TRBV7-6,TRBJ2-1,NA,CASSWDGSTYYEQFF,TGTGCCAGCAGTTGGGACGGGAGTACTTATTATGAGCAGTTCTTC
few,TRBV7-6,TRBJ1-4,NA,CASSLLSSGEKLFF,TGTGCCAGCAGCTTATTAAGTTCGGGTGAAAAACTGTTTTTT
few,TRBV7-3,TRBJ1-1,NA,CASRPRQLTEAFF,TGTGCCAGCAGACCACGACAGTTAACTGAAGCTTTCTTT
NA,TRBV10-3,TRBJ2-1,NA,CAISELPGSSYNEQFF,TGTGCCATCAGTGAACTCCCCGGGAGCTCCTACAATGAGCAGTTCTTC
NA,TRBV11-2,TRBJ2-1,NA,CASSPIGGGLGEQFF,TGTGCCAGCAGCCCCATAGGGGGGGGCCTTGGGGAGCAGTTCTTC